This T cell receptor (beta chain) was captured by sequencing in a study of cytomegalovirus exposure and HLA in healthy donors. With 60 Vbeta and 13 Jbeta primers, the PCR was carried out. Produced via immunoSEQ multiplex PCR; TCRdb's table is partial and in-frame only. The sample has roughly 120,000 clones; more than 60% are singletons. Donors counted as nominally healthy when sampled, yet unrecorded immune exposures were likely. CDR1 SGHTA and CDR2 FQGNSA come from the germline V gene. Losses at the gene ends were 3 bases for V and 4 bases for J; bases not matched to a gene: 5. The CDR3 covers 16 residues. A note on this clone: Its antigen is unknown.

Study-level findings and limits: Many donors shared some public TCRs, even though most TCR sequences were rare. Exclusion as indistinguishable affected some V segments, including TRBV6-2 and TRBV6-3. Researchers reported in a later analysis that common viral pathogens appeared linked to several top clusters.

Material for sequencing was PBMCs. The chain recombines TRBV7-2 with TRBJ2-1, with TRBD2 identical over 11 bases. The clonotype originates from a woman in her thirties or forties in good health and CMV-seropositive. The CDR3 region has the DNA TGTGCCAGCAGCTTCGCTAGCGGGGGGACTTACAATGAGCAGTTCTTC. This sequence encodes CASSFASGGTYNEQFF. Based on the CDR3 plus reference TRBV7-2 and TRBJ2-1, the full variable domain is GAGVSQSPSNKVTEKGKDVELRCDPISGHTALYWYRQSLGQGLEFLIYFQGNSAPDKSGLPSDRFSAERTGGSVSTLTIQRTQQEDSAVYLCASSFASGGTYNEQFFGPGTRLTVL.